These 24 T cell receptor beta chains share one sample of origin, sequenced in a study of cytomegalovirus exposure and HLA in healthy donors. PCR employed 60 Vbeta and 13 Jbeta primers. Using immunoSEQ multiplex PCR, the repertoire was profiled, and TCRdb retains in-frame clones only, with some absent. The table shows about 170,000 clones, with approximately 79% occurring only once. Material for sequencing was PBMCs. The receptors here all came from a woman aged 50 to 65 in good health and CMV-seropositive.

V and J are TRBV4-3 and TRBJ2-3, with 9 bases lining up with TRBD2. After removal of 1 base from V and 1 base from J, the junction contained 9 bases not matched to a gene. CDR3 length equals 18 residues. CDR1 and CDR2 (germline): LGHNA, YSLEER. The CDR3, as DNA: TGCGCCAGCAGCCAAGCACCCCTGCTAGCGGGACGCACAGATACGCAGTATTTT. This sequence encodes CASSQAPLLAGRTDTQYF.

The V and J genes are TRBV6-1 and TRBJ1-5; TRBD1 is a possible D gene (5 bases). The CDR3 extends over 13 amino acids. The germline V gene encodes CDR1 MNHNS and CDR2 SASEGT. Trimming cost V 7 bases and J 3 bases, with 10 bases left between them. The CDR3 here is CASNGGDNQPQHF. The CDR3 coding sequence is TGTGCCAGCAATGGAGGGGACAATCAGCCCCAGCATTTT.

This chain joins TRBV2 and TRBJ1-4; no clear D gene. CDR3 length equals 14 residues. Between the trimmed V and J ends, which lost 3 bases and 10 bases, there was a span of 15 bases. In germline, CDR1 is SNHLY, CDR2 FYNNEI. CDR3 bases: TGTGCCAGCAGTGAGGGGAGGTTGGAGGGAAAACTGTTTTTT. Translated, it gives CASSEGRLEGKLFF.

The J gene is TRBJ1-6, the V gene TRBV5-1, with D possibly being TRBD1 (6 bases). V lost 0 bases and J lost 8, with 12 bases in between. CDR1 SGHRS and CDR2 YFSETQ come from the germline V gene. The CDR3 spans 15 residues. The CDR3 DNA reads TGCGCCAGCAGCTTGGATTCAGGGGAATATTCACCCCTCCACTTT. Encoded protein: CASSLDSGEYSPLHF.

The CDR3 coding sequence is TGTGCCAGCAGTTCCTTGGGACAGGGGGGCTACAATGAGCAGTTCTTC. Translation gives CASSSLGQGGYNEQFF. The V call is TRBV28, the J call TRBJ2-1; TRBD1 agrees at 11 bases. The CDR3 runs 16 residues. V trimming: 4 bases; J trimming: 3 bases; junction bases outside the gene matches: 5. The V gene's germline CDR1 is MDHEN and CDR2 SYDVKM.

The chain uses TRBV29-1 and TRBJ1-4; the D is unclear. Germline CDR1 reads SQVTM; CDR2 reads ANQGSEA. V lost 7 bases and J lost 8, with 11 bases in between. This CDR3 comprises 11 residues. CDR3 coding DNA: TGCAGCGCCTCGACTGGAGAAAAACTGTTTTTT. This encodes CSASTGEKLFF.

The chain uses TRBV10-2 and TRBJ2-3; 9 nucleotides align to TRBD1. Per germline, CDR1 WSHSY and CDR2 SAAADI. CDR3 size: 14 residues. V lost 6 bases to trimming and J lost 4 bases; unmatched junction nucleotides: 5. CDR3 sequence (DNA): TGCGCCAGCAGGGGACAGGGAGGGGCAGATACGCAGTATTTT. The encoded protein is CASRGQGGADTQYF.

The chain is built from TRBV5-4 and TRBJ2-1; 7 nucleotides align to TRBD2. The J segment lost 6 bases and the V segment lost 9 bases, leaving 6 bases of the junction unmatched. Germline values: CDR1 SGHNT, CDR2 YYREEE (reference sequence). The CDR3 has 12 residues. The CDR3 nucleotides are TGTGCCACCCTCGGGGGGTCCAATGAGCAGTTCTTC. Protein sequence: CATLGGSNEQFF.

This clone has a single count. DNA for the CDR3: TGTGCCAGCAGCATAAAAGGCGGGACTAGCACAGATACGCAGTATTTT. Amino acid sequence: CASSIKGGTSTDTQYF. The V call is TRBV11-2, the J call TRBJ2-3; perhaps TRBD2 as D (6 bases). There are 16 residues in the CDR3. The V end lost 5 bases, the J end lost 0 bases, and 15 bases lay between the germline ends. Germline CDR1 reads SGHAT; CDR2 reads FQNNGV.

This chain's CDR3 is CASSDGGTAYF. The CDR3, as DNA: TGTGCCAGCAGTGACGGGGGGACTGCCTACTTC. This sequence joins TRBV2 and TRBJ2-7; 7 nucleotides line up with TRBD2. The CDR3 covers 11 residues. Trimming cost V 3 bases and J 13 bases; bases outside gene matches: 6. Germline V gives CDR1 SNHLY, CDR2 FYNNEI.

This chain joins TRBV18 and TRBJ2-4; D possibly corresponds to TRBD2 (6 bases). Germline CDR1 KGHSH, CDR2 LQKENI. Trimming removed 3 bases at V and 0 bases at J, with 18 bases between. CDR3 length: 18 residues. The CDR3 is CASSPRAPGEIAKNIQYF. In DNA, the CDR3 is TGTGCCAGCTCACCTCGCGCCCCGGGGGAAATAGCCAAAAACATTCAGTACTTC.

This chain uses TRBV6-6 with TRBJ2-7, with 8 bases identical to TRBD1. CDR3 length: 14 residues. V dropped 2 bases and J dropped 6; count of bases not matched to a gene: 6. The germline gives CDR1 MNHNY, CDR2 SVGAGI (reference sequence). CDR3 coding DNA: TGTGCCAGCAGTTACAGACAGGGGTCGGGCGAGCAGTACTTC. As protein: CASSYRQGSGEQYF.

The chain employs TRBV7-9 and TRBJ2-5; 11 positions match TRBD2. Trimming at V came to 5 bases and at J to 0 bases, leaving 5 bases not matched to a gene. This CDR3 is built from 16 residues. Germline-derived CDR1 and CDR2 are SEHNR and FQNEAQ (reference sequence). CDR3 DNA sequence: TGTGCCAGCAGCCTCCCACTAGCGGGAGACCAAGAGACCCAGTACTTC. It yields the protein CASSLPLAGDQETQYF.

The rearrangement joins TRBV28 to TRBJ2-7, with 9 bases matching TRBD1. Trimming took 5 bases from V and 4 from J; bases not matched to a gene: 12. The germline gives CDR1 MDHEN, CDR2 SYDVKM. CDR3 length: 16 residues. The CDR3 nucleotides are TGTGCCAGCAGTGATCTTCCGGGACAGGGCCGATACGAGCAGTACTTC. Translating gives CASSDLPGQGRYEQYF.

This clone was seen a few times. The rearrangement joins TRBV7-9 to TRBJ1-1; TRBD1 is a possible D gene (5 bases). V lost 5 bases, J lost 1 base, and 11 bases lay in between. This CDR3 contains 14 residues. CDR1 is SEHNR, CDR2 FQNEAQ, per germline (reference sequence). The CDR3 here is CASSAFTGNTEAFF. In DNA, the CDR3 is TGTGCCAGCAGCGCCTTTACAGGGAACACTGAAGCTTTCTTT.

This clone was detected a few times. One end of the junction fails to match germline, which may point to a read error. The rearrangement joins TRBV6-1 to TRBJ1-2, with D possibly being TRBD1 (6 bases). Germline V gene sequence: CDR1 MNHNS, CDR2 SASEGT. This CDR3 is built from 14 residues. CDR3 in DNA: TGTGCCAGCAGTGGGTGGGGGACAAACTCTGGCTACACCTTC. This codes for CASSGWGTNSGYTF.

The rearrangement joins TRBV18 to TRBJ1-3; no reliable D call. Trimming pared 3 bases from V and 0 bases from J, leaving 9 bases between. The CDR3 has 15 residues. Germline V gene sequence: CDR1 KGHSH, CDR2 LQKENI. The CDR3 nucleotides are TGTGCCAGCTCACCTAAACAGCTCTCTGGAAACACCATATATTTT. Its protein product is CASSPKQLSGNTIYF.

This clone was seen a handful of times. The chain recombines TRBV7-2 with TRBJ2-7; TRBD2 matches at 15 bases. The CDR3 contains 18 residues. Germline CDR1 and CDR2: SGHTA and FQGNSA. The junction had 14 bases not matched to a gene; V was cut back by 5 bases and J by 6 bases. In DNA, the CDR3 is TGTGCCAGCAGCCGAGGGACTAGCGGGAGGAGGGTAGGAGGCGAGCAGTACTTC. This sequence encodes CASSRGTSGRRVGGEQYF.

In nucleotides, the CDR3 is TGTGCCAGCGCAAAAGGGGGGAACACTGAAGCTTTCTTT. Its translation is CASAKGGNTEAFF. The chain links TRBV18 to TRBJ1-1, with D tentatively TRBD1 (6 bases). With 8 bases removed from V and 1 base from J, the gap between germline ends came to 11 bases. The V gene's germline CDR1 is KGHSH and CDR2 LQKENI. The CDR3 spans 13 residues.

V usage is TRBV7-9 and J usage is TRBJ1-1, with a weak D call TRBD1 (6 bases). CDR3 length equals 16 residues. From germline, CDR1 is SEHNR and CDR2 FQNEAQ (reference sequence). V was cut by 2 bases and J by 1 base, with 14 bases left in between. The CDR3 spells CASSLQGATGNTEAFF. CDR3 nucleotide sequence: TGTGCCAGCAGCTTACAAGGTGCGACAGGGAACACTGAAGCTTTCTTT.

This clone was counted only a few times. The chain has TRBV7-9 and TRBJ1-2; 8 bases line up with TRBD1. The length of the CDR3 is 14 residues. J lost 10 bases, V lost 6 bases, and 13 bases had no gene match. Looked up from germline, CDR1 is SEHNR and CDR2 is FQNEAQ (reference sequence). The CDR3 nucleotides read TGTGCCAGCAGGTCGGCAAACAGGGGGGAGGTCTACACCTTC. It yields the protein CASRSANRGEVYTF.

This clone was observed a handful of times. As DNA, the CDR3 is TGTGCCACCAGCAGAGAAACAGGGGGAGCCTATGGCTACACCTTC. Encoded protein: CATSRETGGAYGYTF. The chain carries TRBV15 and TRBJ1-2; TRBD1 matches at 8 bases. The J segment lost 4 bases and the V segment lost 0 bases, leaving 4 bases of the junction unmatched. CDR1 is LNHNV and CDR2 is YYDKDF in the germline V gene (reference sequence). The CDR3 is 15 amino acids.

The chain uses TRBV7-2 and TRBJ1-1; 9 bases are a match to TRBD1. The trim removed 4 bases at V and 1 base at J, leaving 4 bases unmatched. CDR3 size: 15 residues. Germline V gene sequence: CDR1 SGHTA, CDR2 FQGNSA. In DNA, the CDR3 is TGTGCCAGCAGCTCCCGGGGACAGGGGAACACTGAAGCTTTCTTT. Translated, it gives CASSSRGQGNTEAFF.

The V call is TRBV10-1, the J call TRBJ1-1; 7 positions match TRBD1. From germline, CDR1 is WNHNN and CDR2 SYGVQD (reference sequence). This CDR3 region has 13 residues. V lost 5 bases, J lost 1 base, and 1 base stayed unmatched. The DNA for the CDR3 is TGCGCCAGCAGTCGGACAGGGAACACTGAAGCTTTCTTT. This translates into CASSRTGNTEAFF.